This T cell receptor beta chain was observed in a study of beta chain features in type 1 diabetes (dated by TCRdb to the late 2010s). For the wider study: Mean age, gender distribution, total cell number and subset yield were not different between patients and healthy donors. Across all samples, fewer than 130 million sorted cells were examined, and cell number per subset correlated strongly with RNA yield. The study compared the TCRB repertoires of sorted circulating CD4+ T cell subsets in recently diagnosed type 1 diabetes patients with those in matched healthy donors. Regulatory and stem cell-like memory subsets were obtained from only 8 patients and roughly 8 healthy donors, while naive and central memory subsets were obtained from all 28 donors. On the study overall, not on this receptor specifically: PCR might favor shorter templates, but patient and control samples were amplified and corrected together, so any skew would affect both groups equally. Because small numbers of individuals were included in the HLA sub-analyses, any influence of HLA type on TCRB rearrangement was left unresolved. In all four CD4+ subsets, TCRB CDR3 length was moderately but significantly shorter in type 1 diabetes patients. At VDJ recombination sites, type 1 diabetes patients had fewer insertions and more deleted nucleotides, which implies abnormalities in thymic rearrangement. Because cDNA was sequenced instead of genomic DNA, activated cells with high expression could be over-represented, although the groups did not differ in activation or CD3 levels. Naive, central memory and regulatory TCRB repertoires appeared to be more alike among patients than among healthy donors.

The germline V gene provides CDR1 KGHSH and CDR2 LQKENI. V and J are truncated by 6 bases and 1 base respectively, leaving an intervening sequence of 3 bases. The CDR3, from cysteine to phenylalanine, totals 11 residues. Only CDR3 DNA is held: 33 bases, read in frame from base 1. The entire amount of isolated RNA was reverse transcribed using the High Capacity cDNA Reverse Transcription Kit, so the sequenced TCRB transcripts were expressed ones. Deep immunoSEQ sequencing was applied to naive, central memory and regulatory T cell samples, giving an average of about 3.8 million total reads per sample. After sorted cells were lysed in RLT buffer, RNA was extracted with DNase-treated RNeasy Micro or Mini kits, with the choice depending on cell number. To prevent cross-contamination, every cell subset was processed on its own, while patient and healthy donor samples were processed together. The immunoSEQ multiplex PCR was used to amplify TCRB sequences from cDNA, generating 87-bp fragments that spanned the CDR3 region. Amplicons were sequenced on the Illumina HiSeq platform. The paper's processing steps were these. PCR bias was computationally corrected using synthetic template baselines, reads within Hamming distance 2 were collapsed, and singletons that could not be merged were discarded. Reads were aligned to IMGT to assign V, D and J genes, CDR3 length, and insertions or deletions at six rearrangement sites. Within each subset, clonotype counts were normalized to sorted cell number, after which true diversity and Gini coefficients were computed with the tcR R package. Repertoire sharing was quantified using the overlap coefficient calculated on TCRB nucleotide sequences. Out-of-frame TCRB sequences from naive cells were analyzed as a proxy for the pre-selection repertoire. TCRdb holds this immuneACCESS table with in-frame rearrangements only. Some clones are missing; in checked studies, unresolved V genes explain under half, and the rest has no known cause. That table is the source of V, J and clone size, and D and trimming were worked out from the DNA. Within this sample are around 500,000 clones, with approximately 10% of them counted one time only. 0.045% to 0.06% of the sample is in the top ten clones.

This clone has just a few counts. Its antigen is currently not known. A clone one base away is much larger, so this may be a read error. Other DNA sequences within the sample encode an identical CDR3. A single peripheral blood draw of roughly 0.11 L on average was collected from each donor into heparinised tubes. A BD FACSAria II and a panel including CD45RO, CCR7, CD25, CD127, CD95 and CD27 were used to sort naive, central memory, regulatory and stem cell-like memory CD4+ T cells. Every sorted population had a purity above 95%. PBMCs were isolated immediately by Lymphoprep density gradient centrifugation and stained directly without culture. Samples were stained and sorted in pairs, with one healthy donor and one patient per experiment, so that batch effects were minimized.

Sequenced material: naive CD4+ T cells from blood. The intended sense of this specimen's cell subset or site label: true naive CD4+ T cells. This TCR was recovered from a woman aged 18-30 years in good health. In this chain, TRBV18 is recombined with TRBJ2-5, with the D gene not confidently named. The base sequence is TGTGCCAGCTCTCCCCAAGAGACCCAGTACTTC. It translates as CASSPQETQYF.